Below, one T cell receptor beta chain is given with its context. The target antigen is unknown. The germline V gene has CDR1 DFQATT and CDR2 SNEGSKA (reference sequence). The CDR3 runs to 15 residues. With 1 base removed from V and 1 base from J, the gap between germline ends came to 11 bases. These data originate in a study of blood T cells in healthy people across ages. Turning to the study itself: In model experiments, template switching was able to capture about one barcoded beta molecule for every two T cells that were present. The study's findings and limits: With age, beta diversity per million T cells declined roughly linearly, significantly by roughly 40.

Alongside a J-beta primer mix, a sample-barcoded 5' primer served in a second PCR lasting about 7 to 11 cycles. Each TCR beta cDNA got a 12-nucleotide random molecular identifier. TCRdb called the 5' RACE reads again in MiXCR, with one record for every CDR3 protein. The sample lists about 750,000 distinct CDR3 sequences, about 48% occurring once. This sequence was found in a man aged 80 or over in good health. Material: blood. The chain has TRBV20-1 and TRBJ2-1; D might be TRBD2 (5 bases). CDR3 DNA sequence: TGCAGTGCTAGAGCGGGCGGGCTATCCTACAATGAGCAGTTCTTC. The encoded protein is CSARAGGLSYNEQFF.